The entry below describes one TCR beta chain. This sample stems from a study of blood T cell repertoires in COVID-19. Whole-study context: Whether acute or convalescent, the COVID-19 samples came from the United States, Italy and Spain. In each case, the material was cDNA or gDNA derived from T cells, B-cell-depleted T cells, or PBMCs.

Here immunoSEQ multiplex PCR was the method, and the copy in TCRdb shows in-frame clones only, minus some. Of about 400,000 clones in the sample, around 87% were seen once. Sequenced sample: peripheral blood. The receptor was derived from a human donor in a cohort sampled during active COVID-19.

The DNA of the CDR3 is TGTGCCAGCAGTGACCGACGACACAGCGGGAGGGCCGGCAATGAGCAGTTCTTC. It translates to CASSDRRHSGRAGNEQFF. This chain joins TRBV6-4 and TRBJ2-1; TRBD2 aligns across 10 bases. This CDR3 has 18 residues. Trimming cost V 2 bases and J 6 bases; bases outside gene matches: 13. CDR1 and CDR2 (germline): MRHNA, SNTAGT.